This T cell receptor (beta chain) was obtained from a study of response to subunit inactivated influenza vaccine. TCRdb used MiXCR to reprocess the RT-PCR reads, holding one entry per CDR3 protein. The sample records about 610,000 distinct CDR3 sequences, about 14% being singletons. With respect to this clonotype: Antigen specificity is unknown.

The germline gives CDR1 SGDLS, CDR2 YYNGEE. Trimming cost V 2 bases and J 4 bases; bases outside gene matches: 4. The CDR3 loop spans 15 amino acids. Study-wide results and caveats: Researchers suggested that each seasonal influenza vaccination recruits few new T cells.

The sequencing used PBMCs from blood, collected approximately 13 days after vaccination. The clonotype originates from a man aged 50-59 years who received an inactivated influenza vaccine. This sequence joins TRBV9 and TRBJ2-7; 12 nucleotides line up with TRBD1. The CDR3 protein is CASSVGQGASYEQYF. DNA of the CDR3: TGTGCCAGCAGCGTGGGACAGGGGGCATCATACGAGCAGTACTTC.